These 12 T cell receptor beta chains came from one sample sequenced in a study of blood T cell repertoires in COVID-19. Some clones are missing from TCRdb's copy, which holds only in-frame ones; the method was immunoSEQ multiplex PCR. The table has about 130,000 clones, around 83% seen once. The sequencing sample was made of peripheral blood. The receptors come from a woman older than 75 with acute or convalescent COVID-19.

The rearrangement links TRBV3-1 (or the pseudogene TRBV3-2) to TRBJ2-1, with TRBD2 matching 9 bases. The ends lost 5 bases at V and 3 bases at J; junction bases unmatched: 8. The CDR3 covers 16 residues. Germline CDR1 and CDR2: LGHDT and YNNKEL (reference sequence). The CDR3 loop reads CASSTVAGEGYNEQFF. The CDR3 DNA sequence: TGTGCCAGCAGCACGGTAGCGGGGGAGGGCTACAATGAGCAGTTCTTC.

The CDR3: CASNFIRGASYEQYF. For the CDR3, the DNA is TGTGCCAGCAACTTTATTCGTGGAGCTAGCTACGAGCAGTACTTC. This rearrangement joins TRBV7-2 to TRBJ2-7; D gene ambiguous. The germline V gene encodes CDR1 SGHTA and CDR2 FQGNSA. Trimming removed 7 bases at V and 3 bases at J, with 19 bases between. The CDR3 totals 15 residues.

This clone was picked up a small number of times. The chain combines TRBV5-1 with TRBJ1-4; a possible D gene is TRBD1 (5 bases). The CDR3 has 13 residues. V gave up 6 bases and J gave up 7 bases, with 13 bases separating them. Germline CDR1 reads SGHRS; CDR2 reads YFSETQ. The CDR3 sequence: CASNPAGGEKLFF. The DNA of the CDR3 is TGCGCCAGCAACCCTGCGGGGGGTGAAAAACTGTTTTTT.

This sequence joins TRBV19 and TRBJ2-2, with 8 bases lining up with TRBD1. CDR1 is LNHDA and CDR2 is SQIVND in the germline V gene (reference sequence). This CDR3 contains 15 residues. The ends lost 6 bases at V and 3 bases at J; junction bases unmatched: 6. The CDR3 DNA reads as TGTGCCAGTAGCCTCAGGGGGCGCGACACCGGGGAGCTGTTTTTT. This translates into CASSLRGRDTGELFF.

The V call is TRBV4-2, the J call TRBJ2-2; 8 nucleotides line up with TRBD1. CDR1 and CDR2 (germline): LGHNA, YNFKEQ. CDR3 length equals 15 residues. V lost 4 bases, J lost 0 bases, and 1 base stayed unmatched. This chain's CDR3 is CASSRTGTNTGELFF. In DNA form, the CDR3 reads TGTGCCAGCAGCCGGACAGGGACGAACACCGGGGAGCTGTTTTTT.

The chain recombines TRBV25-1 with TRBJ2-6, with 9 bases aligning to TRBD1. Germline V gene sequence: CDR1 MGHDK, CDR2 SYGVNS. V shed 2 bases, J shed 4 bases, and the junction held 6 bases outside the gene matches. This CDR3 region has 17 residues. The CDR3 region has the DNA TGTGCCAGCAGTGAAGTTACAGGGGGCAGGGGGGCCAACGTCCTGACTTTC. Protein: CASSEVTGGRGANVLTF. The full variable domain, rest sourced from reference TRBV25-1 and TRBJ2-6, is EADIYQTPRYLVIGTGKKITLECSQTMGHDKMYWYQQDPGMELHLIHYSYGVNSTEKGDLSSESTVSRIRTEHFPLTLESARPSHTSQYLCASSEVTGGRGANVLTFGAGSRLTVL.

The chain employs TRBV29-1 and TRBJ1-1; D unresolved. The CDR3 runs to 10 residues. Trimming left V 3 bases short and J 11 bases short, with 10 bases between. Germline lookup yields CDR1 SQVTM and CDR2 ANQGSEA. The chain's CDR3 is CSVEEPRAFF. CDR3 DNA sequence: TGCAGCGTTGAGGAGCCTCGGGCTTTCTTT.

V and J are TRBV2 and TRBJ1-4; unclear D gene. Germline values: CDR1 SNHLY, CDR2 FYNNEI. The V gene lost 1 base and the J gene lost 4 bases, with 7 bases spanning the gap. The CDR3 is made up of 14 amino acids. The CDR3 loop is CASSEVRDNEKLFF. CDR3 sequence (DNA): TGTGCCAGCAGTGAAGTGCGCGATAATGAAAAACTGTTTTTT.

In DNA, the CDR3 is TGTGCCAGCAGCTCTGAAGACAGTCCTCCTAATGAAAAACTGTTTTTT. Encoded protein: CASSSEDSPPNEKLFF. V and J are TRBV7-8 and TRBJ1-4; D is perhaps TRBD1 (5 bases). Per the germline V gene, CDR1 is SGHVS and CDR2 is FQNEAQ. CDR3 size: 16 residues. V dropped 4 bases and J dropped 3 bases, with 15 bases sitting between them.

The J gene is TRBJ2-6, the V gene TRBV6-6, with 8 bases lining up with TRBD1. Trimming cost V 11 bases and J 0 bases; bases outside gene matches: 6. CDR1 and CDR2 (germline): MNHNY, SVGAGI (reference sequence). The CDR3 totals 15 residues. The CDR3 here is CAGGQGLSGANVLTF. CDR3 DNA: TGTGCCGGAGGACAGGGCCTCTCTGGGGCCAACGTCCTGACTTTC.

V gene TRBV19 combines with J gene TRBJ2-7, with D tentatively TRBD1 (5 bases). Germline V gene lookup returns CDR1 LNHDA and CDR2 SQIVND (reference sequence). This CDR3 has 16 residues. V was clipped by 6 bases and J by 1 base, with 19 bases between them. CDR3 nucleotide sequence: TGTGCCAGTAGAACCCCCAGGGCGTTTGGGTCCTACGAGCAGTACTTC. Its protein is CASRTPRAFGSYEQYF. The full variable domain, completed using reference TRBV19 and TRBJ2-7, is DGGITQSPKYLFRKEGQNVTLSCEQNLNHDAMYWYRQDPGQGLRLIYYSQIVNDFQKGDIAEGYSVSREKKESFPLTVTSAQKNPTAFYLCASRTPRAFGSYEQYFGPGTRLTVT.

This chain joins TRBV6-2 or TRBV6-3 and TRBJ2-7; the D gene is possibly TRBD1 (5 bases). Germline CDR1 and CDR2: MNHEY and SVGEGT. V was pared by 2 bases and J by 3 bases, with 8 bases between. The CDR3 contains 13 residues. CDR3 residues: CASSYDRDYEQYF. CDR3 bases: TGTGCCAGCAGTTACGACAGAGACTACGAGCAGTACTTC.